This TCR beta chain derives from a study of blood T cell repertoires in COVID-19. At the level of the study: The cDNA or gDNA used as material had been derived from T cells, B-cell-depleted T cells, or PBMCs.

This clone has only a few counts. The CDR3 is 14 residues long. Germline lookup yields CDR1 MNHEY and CDR2 SVGEGT. The V gene lost 3 bases and the J gene lost 7 bases, with 13 bases spanning the gap. In the source study's methods: Reference gene primer amplification in the assay estimated nucleated cell counts. TCRdb's table, derived via immunoSEQ multiplex PCR, lists solely in-frame clones and lacks some. D and trimming come from the DNA, and the V and J calls and clone size come from that table. The repertoire holds around 62,000 clones, with under 95% as singletons. The material sequenced was peripheral blood. The rearrangement joins TRBV6-2 or TRBV6-3 to TRBJ1-3; D gene unclear. This TCR derives from a man between 65 and 79 years old with active COVID-19. CDR3 bases: TGTGCCAGCAGTTATCTTCCTGGCGGGAACACCATATATTTT. This sequence encodes CASSYLPGGNTIYF.